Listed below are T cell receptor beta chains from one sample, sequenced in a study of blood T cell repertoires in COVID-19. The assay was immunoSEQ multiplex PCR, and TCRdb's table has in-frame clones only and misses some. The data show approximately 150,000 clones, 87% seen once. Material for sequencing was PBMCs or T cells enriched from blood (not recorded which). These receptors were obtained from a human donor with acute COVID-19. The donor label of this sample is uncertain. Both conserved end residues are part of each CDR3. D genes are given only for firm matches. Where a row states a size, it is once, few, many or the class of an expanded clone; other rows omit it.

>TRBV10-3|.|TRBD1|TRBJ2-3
CAISETEQGSYTDTQYF
TGTGCCATCAGTGAGACCGAACAGGGGAGTTACACAGATACGCAGTATTTT
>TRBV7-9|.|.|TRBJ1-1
CASSAYRVGGDTEAFF
TGTGCCAGCAGCGCTTACAGGGTAGGGGGGGACACTGAAGCTTTCTTT
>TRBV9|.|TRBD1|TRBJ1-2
CASSVSQDRAPNYGYTF
TGTGCCAGCAGCGTTTCCCAGGACAGGGCCCCTAACTATGGCTACACCTTC
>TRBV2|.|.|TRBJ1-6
CASSELGLNSPLHF
TGTGCCAGCAGTGAACTCGGTCTAAATTCACCCCTCCACTTT
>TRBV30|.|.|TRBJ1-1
CAWRATVYTEAFF
TGTGCCTGGAGGGCGACAGTATACACTGAAGCTTTCTTT
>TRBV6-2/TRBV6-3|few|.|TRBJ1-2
CASSYDGQIYGYTF
TGTGCCAGCAGTTATGACGGACAGATCTATGGCTACACCTTC
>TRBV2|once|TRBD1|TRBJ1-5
CASSWDRGNNQPQHF
TGTGCCAGCAGTTGGGACAGGGGAAACAATCAGCCCCAGCATTTT
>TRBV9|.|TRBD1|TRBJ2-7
CASSERDSPYYEQYF
TGTGCCAGCAGCGAGAGGGACAGCCCATACTACGAGCAGTACTTC
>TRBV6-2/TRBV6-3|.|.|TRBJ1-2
CASSQGPPGGTF
TGTGCCAGCAGCCAGGGACCTCCCGGGGGCACCTTC
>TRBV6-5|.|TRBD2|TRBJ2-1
CASRLSGGPDEQFF
TGTGCCAGCAGACTCAGCGGGGGGCCCGATGAGCAGTTCTTC
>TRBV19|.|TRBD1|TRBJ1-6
CASSKRDREVAPLHF
TGTGCCAGTAGCAAACGGGACAGGGAAGTAGCGCCCCTCCACTTT
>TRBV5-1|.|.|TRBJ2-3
CASSPGTSSDTQYF
TGCGCCAGCAGCCCCGGGACTTCCTCAGATACGCAGTATTTT
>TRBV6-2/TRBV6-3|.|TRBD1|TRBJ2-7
CASSLTGEVNEQYF
TGTGCCAGCAGTTTGACAGGGGAGGTCAACGAGCAGTACTTC
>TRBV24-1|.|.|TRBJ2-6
CATSDFPTISGANVLTF
TGTGCCACCAGTGATTTCCCTACGATCTCTGGGGCCAACGTCCTGACTTTC
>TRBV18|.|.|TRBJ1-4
CASSPSLSEKLFF
TGTGCCAGCTCGCCGAGTCTCTCTGAAAAACTGTTTTTT
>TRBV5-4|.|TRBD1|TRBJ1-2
CASSLGDRVSGYTF
TGTGCCAGCAGCTTGGGGGACAGGGTTTCTGGCTACACCTTC
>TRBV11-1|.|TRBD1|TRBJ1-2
CASSGQGVGYTF
TGTGCCAGCAGCGGCCAGGGGGTTGGCTACACCTTC
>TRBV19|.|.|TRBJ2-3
CASSIRRGLRADTQYF
TGTGCCAGTAGTATTAGGAGGGGGCTAAGGGCAGATACGCAGTATTTT
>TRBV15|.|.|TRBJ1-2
CATSKRDGSGDGYTF
TGTGCCACCAGCAAAAGGGACGGCTCGGGGGATGGCTACACCTTC
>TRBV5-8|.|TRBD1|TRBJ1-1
CASSLETGVAEAFF
TGTGCCAGCAGCCTAGAGACAGGGGTCGCTGAAGCTTTCTTT
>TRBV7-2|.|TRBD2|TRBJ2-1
CASSRGGSPYNEQFF
TGTGCCAGCAGCCGCGGGGGGTCGCCCTACAATGAGCAGTTCTTC
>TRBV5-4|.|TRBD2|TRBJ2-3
CASTPPLTSGAFQSDTQYF
TGTGCCAGCACCCCCCCCCTGACTAGCGGGGCCTTCCAGTCCGATACGCAGTATTTT
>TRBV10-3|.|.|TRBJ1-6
CAISEGPRLNSPLHF
TGTGCCATCAGTGAAGGTCCCAGACTAAATTCACCCCTCCACTTT
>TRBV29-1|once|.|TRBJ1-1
CSVELGGGTEAFF
TGCAGCGTTGAATTGGGGGGAGGCACTGAAGCTTTCTTT